This T cell receptor beta chain came from a study of PD-1 blockade in classical Hodgkin lymphoma. The data were produced by immunoSEQ multiplex PCR, yet TCRdb's version contains in-frame clones alone and is incomplete. The sample includes some 84,000 clones, under 90% of them seen just once. CDR3 length: 16 amino acids. J lost 3 bases, V lost 6 bases, and 10 bases had no gene match. Germline-derived CDR1 and CDR2 are MGHRA and YSYEKL. In every patient, relapse followed autologous stem cell transplantation, while exposure to brentuximab vedotin differed. J is TRBJ1-5 and V is TRBV4-1; 8 positions agree with TRBD1. Sequences were derived from peripheral blood mononuclear cells (PBMCs), sampled at baseline. This receptor was identified in a human donor with classical Hodgkin lymphoma. The CDR3 protein is CASSPRQGLDNQPQHF. Written as DNA, the CDR3 is TGCGCCAGCAGTCCAAGACAGGGGTTGGACAATCAGCCCCAGCATTTT.